This record covers a single T cell receptor beta chain. Antigen unknown. The data were obtained in a study of response to subunit inactivated influenza vaccine. General observations from the study: There was a suggestion from the authors that each seasonal influenza vaccination recruits few new T cells.

TCRdb processed the RT-PCR reads anew with MiXCR; each CDR3 protein has one entry. The sample comprises around 580,000 distinct CDR3 sequences, roughly 10% of which are singletons, and roughly 10% rests with the top ten. This CDR3 is built from 13 residues. The germline CDR1 and CDR2 sequences are SGDLS and YYNGEE. V lost 4 bases to trimming and J lost 4 bases, with 9 bases between them. The sample consisted of PBMCs from blood, taken on the day of vaccination. This sequence was found in a man in his fifties who received an inactivated influenza vaccine. The chain recombines TRBV9 with TRBJ2-1, with D hard to call. CDR3 residues: CASSRENYNEQFF. The DNA for the CDR3 is TGTGCCAGCAGCCGAGAAAATTACAATGAGCAGTTCTTC.